One TCR beta chain is described in this entry. What it binds is not known. The data are from a study of T-cell reconstitution after alpha-beta-depleted transplantation in children. Study findings and constraints: At around two months after transplant, the alpha-beta T cells were reportedly derived from several hundred expanded clones that came from non-depleted graft cells.

The authors prepared the TCRbeta library with unique molecular identifiers. TCRdb reprocessed the PCR reads with MiXCR, giving one entry per CDR3 protein. The table shows just over 950,000 distinct CDR3 sequences, with roughly 29% occurring only once. This TCR came from a boy under two years old who had a stem cell transplant for SCID, so the T cells may come from the graft donor. Source: PBMCs, mostly from graft donor cells, taken 360 days after TCRalphabeta/CD19-depleted stem cell transplant.

The CDR3 region has the DNA TGTGCCAGCAGTTTTGGGCTAGCGGTGAACACAGATACGCAGTATTTT. It is translated as CASSFGLAVNTDTQYF. V usage is TRBV28 and J usage is TRBJ2-3, with 7 nucleotides matching TRBD2. Germline values: CDR1 MDHEN, CDR2 SYDVKM. J lost 2 bases, V lost 3 bases, and 8 bases had no gene match. This CDR3 has 16 amino acids.